These T cell receptor beta chains were read from a single sample in a study of CD8 T cells in ankylosing spondylitis. Using its own MiXCR run on the 5' RACE reads, TCRdb lists one record per CDR3 protein. The table records fewer than 250,000 distinct CDR3 sequences, roughly 10% of them present only once. Sequenced input: blood, either unsorted or a sorted T cell fraction (not recorded which). These receptors originate from a male donor with ankylosing spondylitis or in good health (not recorded which). CDR3s include the opening cysteine and the closing phenylalanine or tryptophan. Each record gives: clone size, D gene, J gene, V gene, CDR3 protein. The D gene is left open where the match is weak. Only part of the rows carry a size: once, few, many, or a class if the clone is expanded.

many NA TRBJ2-7 TRBV5-1 CASSPITTGNYEQYF
many NA TRBJ1-1 TRBV11-3 CASSYSLNTEAFF
NA TRBD1 TRBJ1-2 TRBV11-3 CASSLLAGGTYGYTF
many TRBD2 TRBJ2-7 TRBV20-1 CSAGTTSGRGAWYF
many NA TRBJ2-2 TRBV18 CASPGNTGELFF
many NA TRBJ2-3 TRBV24-1 CATSDTRWGDTQYF
many TRBD2 TRBJ2-5 TRBV10-3 CAISESSGKETQYF
NA NA TRBJ2-5 TRBV5-6 CASSLYSETQYF
many NA TRBJ2-2 TRBV19 CASSFLGNTGELFF
many TRBD2 TRBJ2-3 TRBV10-3 CAITAGGVLADTQYF
many NA TRBJ2-2 TRBV5-1 CASSSVTGELFF
NA NA TRBJ2-1 TRBV11-2 CASSLEARRMSSYNEQFF
many NA TRBJ1-2 TRBV27 CASSRGAVDGYTF
many NA TRBJ2-7 TRBV4-1 CASSQAAASSYEQYF
many NA TRBJ2-5 TRBV21-1 CATSLRGFVETQYF
many TRBD2 TRBJ2-7 TRBV4-2 CASSQEGLAGAYEQYF
NA NA TRBJ2-7 TRBV7-8 CASSLVVPGRGYEQYF